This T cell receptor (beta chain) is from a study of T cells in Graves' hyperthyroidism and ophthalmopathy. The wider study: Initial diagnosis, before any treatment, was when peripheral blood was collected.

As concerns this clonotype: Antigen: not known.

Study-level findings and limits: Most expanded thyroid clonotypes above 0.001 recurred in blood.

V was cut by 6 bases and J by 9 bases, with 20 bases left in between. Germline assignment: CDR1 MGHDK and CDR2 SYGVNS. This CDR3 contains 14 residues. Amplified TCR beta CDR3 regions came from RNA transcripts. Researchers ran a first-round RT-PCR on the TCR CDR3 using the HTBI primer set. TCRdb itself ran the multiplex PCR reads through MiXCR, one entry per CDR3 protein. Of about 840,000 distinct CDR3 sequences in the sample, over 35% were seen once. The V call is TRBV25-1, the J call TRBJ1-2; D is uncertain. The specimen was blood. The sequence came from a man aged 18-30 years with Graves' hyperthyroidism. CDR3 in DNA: TGTGCCAGCAGCGTTGGGATGCCGGGGAGTAGCTACACCTTC. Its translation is CASSVGMPGSSYTF.